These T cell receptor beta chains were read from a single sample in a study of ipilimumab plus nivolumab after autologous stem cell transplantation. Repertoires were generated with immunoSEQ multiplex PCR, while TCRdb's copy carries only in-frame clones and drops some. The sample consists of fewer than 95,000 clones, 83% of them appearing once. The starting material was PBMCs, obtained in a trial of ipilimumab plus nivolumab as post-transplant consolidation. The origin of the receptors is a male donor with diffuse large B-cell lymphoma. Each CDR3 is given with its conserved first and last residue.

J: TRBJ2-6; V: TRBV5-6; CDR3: CASSYRVLVSGANVLTF
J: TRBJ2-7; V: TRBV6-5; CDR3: CASRASGGASYEQYF
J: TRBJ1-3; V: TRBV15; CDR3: CATSKGETGNTIYF
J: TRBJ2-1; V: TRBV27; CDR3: CASSSLSRTGLNEQFF
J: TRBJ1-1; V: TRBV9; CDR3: CASSTGTPEAFF
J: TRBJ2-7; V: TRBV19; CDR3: CASSPPGSGGAREQYF
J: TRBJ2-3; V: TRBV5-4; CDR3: CASSFSPAADTQYF
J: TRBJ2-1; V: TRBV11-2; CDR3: CASSPDRVIYNEQFF
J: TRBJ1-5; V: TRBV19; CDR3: CASSIGLSGNQPQHF
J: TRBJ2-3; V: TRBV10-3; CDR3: CAISGIAGDTQYF
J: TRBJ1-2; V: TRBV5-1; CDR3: CASSLLEGVDYGYTF
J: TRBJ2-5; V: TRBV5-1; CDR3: CASSRLLQETQYF
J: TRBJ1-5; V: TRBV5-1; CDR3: CASSPRAGLGQPQHF
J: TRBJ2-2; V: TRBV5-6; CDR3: CASSSGPTGELFF
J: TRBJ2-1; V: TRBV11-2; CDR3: CASSLVQYNEQFF
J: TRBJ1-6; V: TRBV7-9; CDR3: CASSLHSPNSPLHF
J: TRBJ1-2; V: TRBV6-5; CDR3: CASRITGGSNYGYTF
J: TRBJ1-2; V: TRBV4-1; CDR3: CASSRRVDYGYTF
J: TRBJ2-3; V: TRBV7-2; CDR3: CASSPPGSGGALDTQYF
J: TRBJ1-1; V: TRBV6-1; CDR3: CASQIGGLTEAFF
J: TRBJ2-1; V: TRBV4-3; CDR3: CASSQGLAGVNEQFF
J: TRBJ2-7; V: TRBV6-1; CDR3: CASKKGQGKQYF
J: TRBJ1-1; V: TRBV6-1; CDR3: CASIRREAFF
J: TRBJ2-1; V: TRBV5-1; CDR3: CASSLSLAGTNEQFF
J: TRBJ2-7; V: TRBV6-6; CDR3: CASKAGGRDEQYF
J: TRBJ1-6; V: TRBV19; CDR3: CASNIEGTGNSPLHF
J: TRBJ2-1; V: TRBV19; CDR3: CASSKGTNNEQFF
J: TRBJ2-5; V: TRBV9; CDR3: CASSFPRGSTSRETQYF
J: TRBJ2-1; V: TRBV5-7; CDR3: CASSLSDEQFF
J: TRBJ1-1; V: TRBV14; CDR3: CASSPELDGGAFF
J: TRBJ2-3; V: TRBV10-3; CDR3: CAISTSGGYDTQYF
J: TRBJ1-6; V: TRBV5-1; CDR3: CASSSRDPYNSPLHF
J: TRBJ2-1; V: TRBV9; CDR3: CASSVDGGPRFF
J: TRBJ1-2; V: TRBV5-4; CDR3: CASSSGTGLQEGLYGYTF
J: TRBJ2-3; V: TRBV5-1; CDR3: CASSSSLAGGRSDTQYF
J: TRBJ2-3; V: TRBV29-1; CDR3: CSALDPDTQYF
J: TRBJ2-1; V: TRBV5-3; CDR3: CARSQPRNRHNEQFF
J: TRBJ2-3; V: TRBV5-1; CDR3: CASSSGTSVSDTQYF
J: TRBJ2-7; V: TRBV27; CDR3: CASSLSSGGYEQYF
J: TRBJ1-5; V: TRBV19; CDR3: CASSIGDQPQHF
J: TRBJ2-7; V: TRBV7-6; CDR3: CASSMGTGSYEQYF
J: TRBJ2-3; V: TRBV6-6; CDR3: CASSYPGGLRADTQYF
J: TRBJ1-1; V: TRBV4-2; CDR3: CASRQGGGTEAFF
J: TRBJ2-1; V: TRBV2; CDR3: CASKSRIYNEQFF
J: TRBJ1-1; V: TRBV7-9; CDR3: CASSLEDRGAEAFF
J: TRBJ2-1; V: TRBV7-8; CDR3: CASSSPGLASGEQFF
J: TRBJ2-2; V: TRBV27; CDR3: CASSTLAGDNTGELFF
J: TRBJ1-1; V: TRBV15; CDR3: CATTRWGRNTEAFF
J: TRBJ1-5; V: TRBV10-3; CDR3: CAIGGGNQPQHF
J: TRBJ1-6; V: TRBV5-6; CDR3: CASSLGRNNSPLHF
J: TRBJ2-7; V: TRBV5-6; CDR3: CASSIYQGRWDEQYF
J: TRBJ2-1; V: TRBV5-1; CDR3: CASSFRDPSYNEQFF
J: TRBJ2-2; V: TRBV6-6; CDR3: CASLSSGGLTGELFF
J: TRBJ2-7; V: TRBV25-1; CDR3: CASSDWTSGSYEQYF
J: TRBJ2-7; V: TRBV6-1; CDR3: CASMGTFGEQYF
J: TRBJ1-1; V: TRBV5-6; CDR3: CASSLWGGGTEAFF
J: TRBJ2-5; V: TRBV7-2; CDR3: CASSSTGAGETQYF
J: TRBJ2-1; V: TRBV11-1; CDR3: CASSGGPYNEQFF
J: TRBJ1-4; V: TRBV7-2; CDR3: CASSLSATATNEKLFF
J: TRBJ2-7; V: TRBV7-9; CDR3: CASSPLVGTQYF